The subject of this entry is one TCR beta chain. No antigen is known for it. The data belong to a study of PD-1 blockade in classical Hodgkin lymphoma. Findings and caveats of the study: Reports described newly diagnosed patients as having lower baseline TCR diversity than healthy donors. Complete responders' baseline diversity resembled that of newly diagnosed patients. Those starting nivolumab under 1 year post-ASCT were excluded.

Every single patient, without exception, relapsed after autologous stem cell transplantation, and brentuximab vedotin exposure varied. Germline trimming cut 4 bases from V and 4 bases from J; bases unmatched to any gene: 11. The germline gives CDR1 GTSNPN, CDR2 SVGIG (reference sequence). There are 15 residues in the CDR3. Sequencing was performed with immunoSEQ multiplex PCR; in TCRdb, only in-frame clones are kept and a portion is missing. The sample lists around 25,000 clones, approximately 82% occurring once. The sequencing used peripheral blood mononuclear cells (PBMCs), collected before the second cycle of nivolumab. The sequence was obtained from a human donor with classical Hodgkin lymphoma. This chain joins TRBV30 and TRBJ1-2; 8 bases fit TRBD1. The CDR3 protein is CAWTLTGVSPYGYTF. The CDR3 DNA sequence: TGTGCCTGGACCCTGACAGGGGTGTCCCCCTATGGCTACACCTTC.